This T cell receptor beta chain comes out of a study of technical replicates of blood from several donors. Between the trimmed V and J ends, which lost 0 bases and 6 bases, there was a span of 19 bases. This CDR3 contains 17 residues. The V gene's germline CDR1 is LGHNA and CDR2 YSLEER. Sequencing used immunoSEQ multiplex PCR; TCRdb keeps in-frame clones, though not all of them. The sample shows 65,000 to 85,000 clones, under 95% of them seen only once. The sequence was obtained from a human donor in good health. The V and J genes are TRBV4-3 and TRBJ2-3; weak D call: TRBD1 (5 bases). The sample consisted of T cells isolated from PBMCs. CDR3 in DNA: TGCGCCAGCAGCCAAGATCGAAGTTCAGGGCCGTTGGATACGCAGTATTTT. It translates to CASSQDRSSGPLDTQYF.